This T cell receptor (beta chain) was retrieved from a study of T cell responses to AZD1222 COVID-19 vaccine. Measured with immunoSEQ multiplex PCR; TCRdb has only the in-frame clones, and not every one. The sample has approximately 110,000 clones; around 90% are singletons. This CDR3 spans 14 amino acids. Trimming at V came to 7 bases and at J to 3 bases, leaving 9 bases not matched to a gene. The germline CDR1 and CDR2 sequences are SGHRS and YFSETQ. Regarding this clone: Its target is not known.

Study-wide results and limits: Possibly, clonal diversity was underestimated; donors were largely white British and included more females.

This receptor was obtained from an adult in good health. This rearrangement joins TRBV5-1 to TRBJ1-1; 7 nucleotides line up with TRBD1. This specimen consisted of peripheral blood, obtained on day 0 of AZD1222 vaccination. CDR3 sequence (DNA): TGCGCCAGCGCAAGACAGGGACGGGACACTGAAGCTTTCTTT. Translating gives CASARQGRDTEAFF.